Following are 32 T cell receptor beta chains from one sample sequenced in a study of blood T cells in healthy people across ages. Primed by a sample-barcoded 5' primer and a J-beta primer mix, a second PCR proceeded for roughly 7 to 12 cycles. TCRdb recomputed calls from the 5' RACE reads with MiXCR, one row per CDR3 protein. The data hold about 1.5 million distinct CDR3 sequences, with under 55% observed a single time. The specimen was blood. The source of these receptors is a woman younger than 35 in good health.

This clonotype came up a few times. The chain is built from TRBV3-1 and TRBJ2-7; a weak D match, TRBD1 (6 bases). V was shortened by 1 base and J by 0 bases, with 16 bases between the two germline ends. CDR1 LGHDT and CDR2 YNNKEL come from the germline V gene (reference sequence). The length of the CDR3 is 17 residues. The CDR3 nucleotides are TGTGCCAGCAGCCAAGCTCTAGCAGGGGCTGCCTCCTACGAGCAGTACTTC. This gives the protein CASSQALAGAASYEQYF.

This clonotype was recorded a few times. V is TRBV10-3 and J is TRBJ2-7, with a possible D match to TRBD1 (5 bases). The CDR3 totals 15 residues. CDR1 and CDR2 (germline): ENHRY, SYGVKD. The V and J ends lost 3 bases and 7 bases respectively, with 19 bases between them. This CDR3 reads CAISDTTNRQKEQYF. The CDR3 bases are TGTGCCATCAGTGACACCACGAACCGACAGAAAGAGCAGTACTTC.

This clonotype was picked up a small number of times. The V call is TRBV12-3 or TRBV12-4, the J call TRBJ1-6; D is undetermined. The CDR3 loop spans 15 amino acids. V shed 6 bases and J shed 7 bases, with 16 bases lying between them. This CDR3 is CASSRATRQNSPLHF. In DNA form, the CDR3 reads TGTGCCAGCAGCCGCGCCACTAGACAAAATTCACCCCTCCACTTT.

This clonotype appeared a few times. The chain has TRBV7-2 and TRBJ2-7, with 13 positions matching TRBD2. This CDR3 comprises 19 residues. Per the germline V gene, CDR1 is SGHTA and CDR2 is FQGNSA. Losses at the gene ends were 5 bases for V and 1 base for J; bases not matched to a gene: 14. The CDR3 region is CASSLRLAGGTLNSYEQYF. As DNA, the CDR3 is TGTGCCAGCAGCCTCAGACTAGCGGGAGGTACTTTAAATTCCTACGAGCAGTACTTC.

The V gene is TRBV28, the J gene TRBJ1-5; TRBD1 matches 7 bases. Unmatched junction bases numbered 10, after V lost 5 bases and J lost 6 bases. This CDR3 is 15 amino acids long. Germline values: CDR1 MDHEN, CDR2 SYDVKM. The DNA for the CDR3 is TGTGCCAGCAGTCCCGGGAAGGGGGCTGTTCAGCCCCAGCATTTT. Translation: CASSPGKGAVQPQHF. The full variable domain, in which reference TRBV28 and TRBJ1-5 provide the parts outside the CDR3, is DVKVTQSSRYLVKRTGEKVFLECVQDMDHENMFWYRQDPGLGLRLIYFSYDVKMKEKGDIPEGYSVSREKKERFSLILESASTNQTSMYLCASSPGKGAVQPQHFGDGTRLSIL.

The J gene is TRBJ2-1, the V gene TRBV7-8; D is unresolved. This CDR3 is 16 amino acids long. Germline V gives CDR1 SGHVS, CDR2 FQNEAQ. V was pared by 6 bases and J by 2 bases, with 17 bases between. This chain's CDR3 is CASSRTAERAYNEQFF. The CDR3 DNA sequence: TGTGCCAGCAGTCGTACGGCGGAACGAGCCTACAATGAGCAGTTCTTC.

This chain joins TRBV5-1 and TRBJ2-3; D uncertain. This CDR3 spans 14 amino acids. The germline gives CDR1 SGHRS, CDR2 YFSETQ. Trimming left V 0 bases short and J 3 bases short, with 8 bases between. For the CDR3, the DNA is TGCGCCAGCAGCTTGGACATGGGAACAGATACGCAGTATTTT. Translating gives CASSLDMGTDTQYF. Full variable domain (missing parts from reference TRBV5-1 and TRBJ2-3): KAGVTQTPRYLIKTRGQQVTLSCSPISGHRSVSWYQQTPGQGLQFLFEYFSETQRNKGNFPGRFSGRQFSNSRSEMNVSTLELGDSALYLCASSLDMGTDTQYFGPGTRLTVL.

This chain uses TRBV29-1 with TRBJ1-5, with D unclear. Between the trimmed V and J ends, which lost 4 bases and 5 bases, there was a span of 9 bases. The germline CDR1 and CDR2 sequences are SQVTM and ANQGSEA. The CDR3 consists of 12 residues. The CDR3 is CSVGSSDQPQHF. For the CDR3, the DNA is TGCAGCGTTGGAAGCTCCGATCAGCCCCAGCATTTT.

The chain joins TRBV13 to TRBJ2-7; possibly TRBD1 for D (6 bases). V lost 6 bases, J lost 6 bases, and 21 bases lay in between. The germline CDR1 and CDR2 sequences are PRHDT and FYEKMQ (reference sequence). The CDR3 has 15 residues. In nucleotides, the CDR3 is TGTGCCAGCAGTAGCACAGGGCTGGCTTATTTCGAGCAGTACTTC. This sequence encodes CASSSTGLAYFEQYF.

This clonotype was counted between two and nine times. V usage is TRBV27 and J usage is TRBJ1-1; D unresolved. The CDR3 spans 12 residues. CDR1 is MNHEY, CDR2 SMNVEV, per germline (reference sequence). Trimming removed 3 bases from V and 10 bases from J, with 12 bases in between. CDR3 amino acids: CASSLPRGRAFF. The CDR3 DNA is TGTGCCAGCAGTTTGCCCCGGGGTCGAGCTTTCTTT.

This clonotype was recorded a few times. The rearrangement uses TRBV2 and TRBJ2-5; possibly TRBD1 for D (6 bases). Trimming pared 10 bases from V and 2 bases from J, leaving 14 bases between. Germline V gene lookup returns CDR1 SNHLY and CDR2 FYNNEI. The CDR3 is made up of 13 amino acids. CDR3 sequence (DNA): TGTGCCAACCGGGCAGGGGAACAAGAGACCCAGTACTTC. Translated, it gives CANRAGEQETQYF.

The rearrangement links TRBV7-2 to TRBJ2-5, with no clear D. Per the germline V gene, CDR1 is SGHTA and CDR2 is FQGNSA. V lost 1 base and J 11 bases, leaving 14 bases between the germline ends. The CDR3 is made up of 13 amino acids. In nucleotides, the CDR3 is TGTGCCAGCAGCTTAGTGTATGGCGGTGAGCAGTACTTC. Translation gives CASSLVYGGEQYF.

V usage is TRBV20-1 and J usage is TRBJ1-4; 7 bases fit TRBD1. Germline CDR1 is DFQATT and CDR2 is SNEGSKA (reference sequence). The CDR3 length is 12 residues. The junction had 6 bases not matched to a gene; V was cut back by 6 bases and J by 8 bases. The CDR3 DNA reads TGCAGTGCGGAAGGGGGCCGGGAAAAACTGTTTTTT. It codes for CSAEGGREKLFF.

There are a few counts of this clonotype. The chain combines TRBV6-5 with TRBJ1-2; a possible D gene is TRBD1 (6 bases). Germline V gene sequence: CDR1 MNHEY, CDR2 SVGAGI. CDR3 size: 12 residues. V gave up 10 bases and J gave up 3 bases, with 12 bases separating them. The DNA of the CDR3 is TGTGCCATTTCAAAGGGGGACTATGGCTACACCTTC. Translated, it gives CAISKGDYGYTF.

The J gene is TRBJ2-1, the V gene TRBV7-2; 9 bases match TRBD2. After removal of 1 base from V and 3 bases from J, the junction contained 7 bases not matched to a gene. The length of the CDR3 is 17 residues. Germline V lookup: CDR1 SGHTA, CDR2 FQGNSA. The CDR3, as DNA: TGTGCCAGCAGCTTAGAGGGCGGGAGGGCCATCTACAATGAGCAGTTCTTC. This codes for CASSLEGGRAIYNEQFF.

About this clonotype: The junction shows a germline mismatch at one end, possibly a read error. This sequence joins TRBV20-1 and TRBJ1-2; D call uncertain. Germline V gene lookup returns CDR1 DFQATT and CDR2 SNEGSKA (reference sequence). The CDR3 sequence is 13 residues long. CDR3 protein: CSASLSANCGYTF. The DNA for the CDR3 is TGCAGTGCTAGTCTTTCAGCTAACTGTGGCTACACCTTC.

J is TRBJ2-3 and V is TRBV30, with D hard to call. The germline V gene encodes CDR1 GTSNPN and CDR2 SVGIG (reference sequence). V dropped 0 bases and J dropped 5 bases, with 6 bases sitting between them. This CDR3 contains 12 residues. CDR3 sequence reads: CAWSVIVDTQYF. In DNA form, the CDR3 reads TGTGCCTGGAGTGTTATAGTAGATACGCAGTATTTT.

The chain's CDR3 is CSARDGRKGRTEAFF. As DNA, the CDR3 is TGCAGTGCTAGAGATGGGCGAAAGGGACGCACTGAAGCTTTCTTT. The gene calls are TRBV20-1 and TRBJ1-1, with D maybe TRBD1 (5 bases). Germline-derived CDR1 and CDR2 are DFQATT and SNEGSKA (reference sequence). The CDR3 sequence is 15 residues long. V was cut by 0 bases and J by 4 bases, with 15 bases left in between.

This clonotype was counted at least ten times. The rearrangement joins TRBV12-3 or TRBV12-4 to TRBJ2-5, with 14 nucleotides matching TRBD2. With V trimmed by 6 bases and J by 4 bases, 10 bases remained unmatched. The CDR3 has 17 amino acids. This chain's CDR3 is CASRELPGLAGAETQYF. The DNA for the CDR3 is TGTGCCAGCAGAGAGCTACCGGGACTAGCGGGGGCAGAGACCCAGTACTTC.

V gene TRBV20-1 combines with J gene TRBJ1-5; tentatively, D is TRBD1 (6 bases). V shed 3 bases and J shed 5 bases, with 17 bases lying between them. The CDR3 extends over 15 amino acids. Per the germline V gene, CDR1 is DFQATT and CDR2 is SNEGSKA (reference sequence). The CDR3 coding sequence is TGCAGTGCTAGCTCGGGGGGCGGCTTGGATCAGCCCCAGCATTTT. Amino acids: CSASSGGGLDQPQHF.

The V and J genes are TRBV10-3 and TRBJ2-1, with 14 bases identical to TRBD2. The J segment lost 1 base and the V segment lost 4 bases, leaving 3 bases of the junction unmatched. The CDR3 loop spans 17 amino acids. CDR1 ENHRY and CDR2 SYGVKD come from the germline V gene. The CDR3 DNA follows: TGTGCCATCAGTGGGACTAGCGGGGGGTTTTCCTACAATGAGCAGTTCTTC. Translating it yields CAISGTSGGFSYNEQFF.

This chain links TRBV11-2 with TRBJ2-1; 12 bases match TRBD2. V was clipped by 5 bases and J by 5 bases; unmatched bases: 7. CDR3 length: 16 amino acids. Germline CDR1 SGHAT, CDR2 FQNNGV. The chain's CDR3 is CASSGRLAGDHNEQFF. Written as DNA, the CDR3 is TGTGCCAGCAGCGGGCGACTAGCGGGGGACCACAATGAGCAGTTCTTC.

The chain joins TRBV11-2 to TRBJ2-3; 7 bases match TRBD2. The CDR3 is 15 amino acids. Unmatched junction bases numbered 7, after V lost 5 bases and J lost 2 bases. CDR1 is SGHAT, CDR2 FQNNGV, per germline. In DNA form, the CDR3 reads TGTGCCAGCAGCCCCTGGGGGGGGGACACAGATACGCAGTATTTT. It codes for CASSPWGGDTDTQYF.

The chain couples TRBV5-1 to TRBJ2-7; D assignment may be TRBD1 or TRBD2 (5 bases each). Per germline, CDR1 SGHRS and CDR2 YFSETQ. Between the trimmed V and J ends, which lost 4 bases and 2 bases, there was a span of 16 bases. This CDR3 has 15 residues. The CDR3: CASSPPGPAAYEQYF. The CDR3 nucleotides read TGCGCCAGCAGCCCCCCGGGGCCAGCTGCCTACGAGCAGTACTTC.

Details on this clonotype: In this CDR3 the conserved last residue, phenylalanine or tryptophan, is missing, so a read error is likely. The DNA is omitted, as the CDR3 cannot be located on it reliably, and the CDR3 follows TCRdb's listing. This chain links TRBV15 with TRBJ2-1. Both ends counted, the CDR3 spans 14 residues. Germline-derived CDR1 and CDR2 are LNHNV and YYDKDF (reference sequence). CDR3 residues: CATSRVDGVWALFI.

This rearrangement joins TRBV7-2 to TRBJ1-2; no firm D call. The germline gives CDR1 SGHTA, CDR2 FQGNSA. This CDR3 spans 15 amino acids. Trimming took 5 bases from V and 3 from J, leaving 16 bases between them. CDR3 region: CASSPAGLPHYGYTF. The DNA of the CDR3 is TGTGCCAGCAGCCCGGCGGGCCTTCCCCACTATGGCTACACCTTC. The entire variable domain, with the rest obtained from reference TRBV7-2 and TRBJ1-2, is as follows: GAGVSQSPSNKVTEKGKDVELRCDPISGHTALYWYRQSLGQGLEFLIYFQGNSAPDKSGLPSDRFSAERTGGSVSTLTIQRTQQEDSAVYLCASSPAGLPHYGYTFGSGTRLTVV.

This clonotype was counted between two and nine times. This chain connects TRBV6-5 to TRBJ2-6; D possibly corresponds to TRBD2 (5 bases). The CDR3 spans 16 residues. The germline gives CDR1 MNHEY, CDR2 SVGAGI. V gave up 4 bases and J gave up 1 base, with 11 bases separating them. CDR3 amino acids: CASSWIGKSGANVLTF. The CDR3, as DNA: TGTGCCAGCAGTTGGATCGGGAAATCTGGGGCCAACGTCCTGACTTTC.

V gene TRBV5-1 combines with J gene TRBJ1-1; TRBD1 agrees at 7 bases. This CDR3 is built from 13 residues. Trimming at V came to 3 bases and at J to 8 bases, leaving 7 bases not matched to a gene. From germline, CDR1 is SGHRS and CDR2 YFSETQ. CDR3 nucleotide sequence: TGCGCCAGCAGCTACTACAGGGGAGGCGAAGCTTTCTTT. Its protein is CASSYYRGGEAFF.

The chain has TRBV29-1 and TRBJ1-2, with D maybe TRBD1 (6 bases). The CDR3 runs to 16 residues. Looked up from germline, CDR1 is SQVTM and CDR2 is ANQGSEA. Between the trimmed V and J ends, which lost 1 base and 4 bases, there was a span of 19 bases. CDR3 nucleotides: TGCAGCGTTGAAGTTGGGCAACAGGGTTTGGGCTATGGCTACACCTTC. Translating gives CSVEVGQQGLGYGYTF.

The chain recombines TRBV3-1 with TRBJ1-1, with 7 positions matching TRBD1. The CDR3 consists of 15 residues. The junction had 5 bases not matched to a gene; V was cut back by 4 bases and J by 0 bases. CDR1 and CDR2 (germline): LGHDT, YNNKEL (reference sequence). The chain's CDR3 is CASSPQDRLNTEAFF. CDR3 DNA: TGTGCCAGCAGCCCCCAGGACAGGTTGAACACTGAAGCTTTCTTT.

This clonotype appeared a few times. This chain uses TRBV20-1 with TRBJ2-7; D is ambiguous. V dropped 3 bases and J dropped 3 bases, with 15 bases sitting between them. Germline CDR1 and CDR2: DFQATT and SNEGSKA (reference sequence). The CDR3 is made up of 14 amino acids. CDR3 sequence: CSASKGIFHYEQYF. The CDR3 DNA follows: TGCAGTGCTAGCAAAGGAATTTTTCACTACGAGCAGTACTTC.

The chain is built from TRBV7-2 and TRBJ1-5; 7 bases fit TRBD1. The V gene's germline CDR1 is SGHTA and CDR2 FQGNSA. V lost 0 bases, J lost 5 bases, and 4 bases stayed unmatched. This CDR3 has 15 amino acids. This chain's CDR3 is CASSLARDSYQPQHF. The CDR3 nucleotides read TGTGCCAGCAGCTTAGCTAGGGACAGCTATCAGCCCCAGCATTTT.